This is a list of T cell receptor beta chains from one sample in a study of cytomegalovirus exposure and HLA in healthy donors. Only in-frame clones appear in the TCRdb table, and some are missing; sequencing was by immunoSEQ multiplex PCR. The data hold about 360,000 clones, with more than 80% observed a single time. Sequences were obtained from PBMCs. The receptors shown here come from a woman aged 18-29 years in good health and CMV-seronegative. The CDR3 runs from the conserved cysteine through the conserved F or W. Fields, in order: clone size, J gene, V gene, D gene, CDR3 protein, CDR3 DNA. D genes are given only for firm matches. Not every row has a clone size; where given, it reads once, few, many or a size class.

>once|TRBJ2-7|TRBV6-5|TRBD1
CASKPDRNPYEQYF
TGTGCCAGCAAACCGGACAGGAACCCCTACGAGCAGTACTTC
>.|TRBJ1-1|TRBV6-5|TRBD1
CASSLGQGISSAFF
TGTGCCAGCAGCCTGGGACAGGGGATATCCTCAGCTTTCTTT
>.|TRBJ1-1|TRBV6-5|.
CASSYAGPMNTEAFF
TGTGCCAGCAGTTACGCGGGACCTATGAACACTGAAGCTTTCTTT
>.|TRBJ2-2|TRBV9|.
CASSELIADGELFF
TGTGCCAGCAGCGAGCTAATAGCGGACGGGGAGCTGTTTTTT
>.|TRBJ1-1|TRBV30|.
CAWSLDGGTEAFF
TGTGCCTGGAGCCTAGACGGGGGAACTGAAGCTTTCTTT
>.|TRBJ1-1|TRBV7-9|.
CASSLFRTEAFF
TGTGCCAGCAGCTTATTTCGCACTGAAGCTTTCTTT
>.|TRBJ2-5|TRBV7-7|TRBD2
CASSHTTSASQYF
TGTGCCAGCAGCCACACTACTAGCGCCTCCCAGTACTTC
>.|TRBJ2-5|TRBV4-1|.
CASSQARLETQYF
TGCGCCAGCAGCCAAGCGAGGTTAGAGACCCAGTACTTC
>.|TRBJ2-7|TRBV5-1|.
CASSLAGLFYEQYF
TGCGCCAGCAGCTTGGCCGGACTCTTCTACGAGCAGTACTTC
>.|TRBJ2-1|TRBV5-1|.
CASSPGTHFTSDYNEQFF
TGCGCCAGCAGCCCCGGGACACATTTTACTAGCGATTACAATGAGCAGTTCTTC
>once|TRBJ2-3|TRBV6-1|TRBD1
CASSETLQGYTDTQYF
TGTGCCAGCAGTGAAACCCTACAGGGGTACACAGATACGCAGTATTTT
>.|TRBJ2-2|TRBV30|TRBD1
CAWSDRDPLRTGELFF
TGTGCCTGGAGCGACAGGGACCCCCTCCGTACCGGGGAGCTGTTTTTT
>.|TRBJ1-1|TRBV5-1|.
CASSLGQVNTEAFF
TGCGCCAGCAGCTTGGGCCAGGTGAACACTGAAGCTTTCTTT
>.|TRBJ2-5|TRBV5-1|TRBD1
CASSLEGDRGETQYF
TGCGCCAGCAGCTTGGAGGGTGACAGGGGAGAGACCCAGTACTTC
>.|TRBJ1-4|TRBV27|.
CASSLTGNEKLFF
TGTGCCAGCAGTTTAACGGGGAATGAAAAACTGTTTTTT
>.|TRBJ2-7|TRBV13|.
CASSFTGSEQYF
TGTGCCAGCAGCTTTACGGGGAGCGAGCAGTACTTC
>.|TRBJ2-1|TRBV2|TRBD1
CASSEARGTGNNEQFF
TGTGCCAGCAGTGAAGCGCGGGGGACAGGGAACAATGAGCAGTTCTTC
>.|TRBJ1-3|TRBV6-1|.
CASSESIGRVDTIYF
TGTGCCAGCAGTGAATCAATTGGGCGGGTGGACACCATATATTTT
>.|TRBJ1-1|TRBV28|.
CASSSIQGNTEAFF
TGTGCCAGCAGTTCGATCCAGGGAAATACTGAAGCTTTCTTT
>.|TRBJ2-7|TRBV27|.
CASSPTLTVSYEQYF
TGTGCCAGCAGTCCCACGCTGACAGTCTCCTACGAGCAGTACTTC
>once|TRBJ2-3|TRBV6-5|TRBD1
CASSPQGAHKDTQYF
TGTGCCAGCAGTCCACAGGGGGCGCATAAAGATACGCAGTATTTT
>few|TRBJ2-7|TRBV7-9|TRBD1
CASSPLLGTGGEQYF
TGTGCCAGCAGCCCCCTCCTTGGGACAGGGGGCGAGCAGTACTTC
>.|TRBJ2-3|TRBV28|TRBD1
CASSLPTGSTDTQYF
TGTGCCAGCAGTTTACCGACAGGGAGCACAGATACGCAGTATTTT
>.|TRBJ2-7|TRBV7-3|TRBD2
CASTKLASGVSSYEQYF
TGTGCCAGCACCAAATTGGCAAGCGGGGTGAGCTCCTACGAGCAGTACTTC
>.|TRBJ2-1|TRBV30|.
CAWVGVPNEQFF
TGTGCCTGGGTGGGAGTGCCCAATGAGCAGTTCTTC
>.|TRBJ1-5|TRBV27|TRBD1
CASSLFKGAGQPQHF
TGTGCCAGCAGTTTATTCAAGGGGGCTGGTCAGCCCCAGCATTTT
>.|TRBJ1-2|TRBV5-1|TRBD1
CASSNRTGAGYTF
TGCGCCAGCAGCAACCGGACAGGGGCTGGCTACACCTTC
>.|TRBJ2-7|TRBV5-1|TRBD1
CASSSDRVSSYEQYF
TGCGCCAGCAGTTCGGACAGGGTCAGCTCCTACGAGCAGTACTTC
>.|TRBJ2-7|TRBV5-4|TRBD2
CASSPIAGGPGEQYF
TGTGCCAGCAGTCCAATAGCGGGAGGGCCAGGGGAGCAGTACTTC
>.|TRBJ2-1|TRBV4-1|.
CASSQAVQSYNEQFF
TGCGCCAGCAGCCAAGCCGTACAGTCCTACAATGAGCAGTTCTTC
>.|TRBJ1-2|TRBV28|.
CASSPQGFYGYTF
TGTGCCAGCAGTCCCCAGGGATTCTATGGCTACACCTTC
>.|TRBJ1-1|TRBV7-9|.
CASSFELSRNTEAFF
TGTGCCAGCAGCTTCGAACTATCAAGGAACACTGAAGCTTTCTTT
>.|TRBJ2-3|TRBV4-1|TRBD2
CASSQGLAGSTDTQYF
TGCGCCAGCAGCCAAGGACTAGCGGGGAGCACAGATACGCAGTATTTT
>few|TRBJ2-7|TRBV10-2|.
CASSPGSSYEQYF
TGCGCCAGCAGCCCAGGAAGCTCCTACGAGCAGTACTTC
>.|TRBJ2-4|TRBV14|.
CASSPNRVAKNIQYF
TGTGCCAGCAGCCCTAACAGGGTAGCCAAAAACATTCAGTACTTC
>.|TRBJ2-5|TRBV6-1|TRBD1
CASSDPGTGGTQYF
TGTGCCAGCAGTGACCCCGGGACAGGGGGGACCCAGTACTTC
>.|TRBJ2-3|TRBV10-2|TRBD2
CASSGGAGGVHTQYF
TGCGCCAGCAGTGGGGGTGCGGGGGGCGTACATACGCAGTATTTT
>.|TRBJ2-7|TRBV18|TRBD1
CASSRSGQGMYEQYF
TGTGCCAGCTCACGAAGCGGACAGGGGATGTACGAGCAGTACTTC
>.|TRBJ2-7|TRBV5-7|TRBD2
CASSLARWGGSPYEQYF
TGTGCCAGCAGCTTGGCCAGGTGGGGGGGGAGCCCCTACGAGCAGTACTTC
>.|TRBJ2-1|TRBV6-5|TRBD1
CASSSRQGLKSEQFF
TGTGCCAGCAGCTCCCGACAGGGGTTGAAGAGTGAGCAGTTCTTC